This record concerns one T cell receptor beta chain sequence. Its specificity is unknown. The data were obtained in a study of beta chain features in type 1 diabetes. Study findings and constraints: Researchers reported that naive, central memory and Treg TCRB repertoires appeared more similar in patients than in healthy donors.

Germline V gives CDR1 SGDLS, CDR2 YYNGEE. The CDR3 is 13 amino acids. V lost 4 bases, J lost 6 bases, and 6 bases stayed unmatched. Expressed TCRB transcripts were sequenced because the isolated RNA had all been reverse transcribed beforehand. Assay: immunoSEQ multiplex PCR; the TCRdb copy retains only in-frame clones and omits some. The data hold tens of thousands of clones, with 25% to 35% observed a single time. Sequenced: stem cell memory CD4+ T cells from blood. The sequence derives from a woman between 18 and 30 years old in good health. The V call is TRBV9, the J call TRBJ2-5; the match to TRBD2 covers 7 bases. The CDR3 DNA reads TGTGCCAGCAGCCCAACGGGAGGACAGACCCAGTACTTC. Protein sequence: CASSPTGGQTQYF.